These 28 T cell receptor beta chains came from one sample sequenced in a study of blood T cells in healthy people across ages. Using a J-beta primer mix together with a sample-barcoded 5' primer, a second PCR was run for about 7 to 12 cycles. From the 5' RACE reads, TCRdb called clonotypes with MiXCR, one entry per CDR3 protein. The sample carries about 1,000,000 distinct CDR3 sequences, 35% to 55% recorded once. The source material was blood. The receptors here all came from a woman between 55 and 75 years old in good health.

This clonotype has just one count. The chain combines TRBV4-1 with TRBJ1-2; no clear D gene. CDR1 is MGHRA, CDR2 YSYEKL, per germline. The ends were cut back, 0 bases at V and 4 bases at J, with 12 bases in the middle. The length of the CDR3 is 15 residues. The chain's CDR3 is CASSQDSWTCYGYTF. The CDR3 coding sequence is TGCGCCAGCAGCCAAGACAGCTGGACTTGCTATGGCTACACCTTC.

The sample holds a few counts of this clonotype. CDR3 protein: CATTGLAVNNEQFF. DNA for the CDR3: TGTGCCACCACGGGACTAGCGGTGAACAATGAGCAGTTCTTC. The V and J genes are TRBV6-2 or TRBV6-3 and TRBJ2-1; 11 bases align to TRBD2. The trim removed 10 bases at V and 5 bases at J, leaving 7 bases unmatched. Germline CDR1 reads MNHEY; CDR2 reads SVGEGT. There are 14 residues in the CDR3.

The chain is built from TRBV12-3 or TRBV12-4 and TRBJ2-1; 8 bases are shared with TRBD2. With V trimmed by 3 bases and J by 3 bases, 7 bases remained unmatched. The CDR3 is 16 residues long. In nucleotides, the CDR3 is TGTGCCAGCAGTTTGAGTCTAGCGGGCATCTACAATGAGCAGTTCTTC. Amino acids: CASSLSLAGIYNEQFF.

The CDR3 is CASSLRTSHSYEQYF. The CDR3 DNA reads TGTGCCAGCAGTCTGAGGACTAGCCATTCCTACGAGCAGTACTTC. The chain recombines TRBV27 with TRBJ2-7, with 8 bases identical to TRBD2. V shed 5 bases and J 1 base; nucleotides not matched to a gene: 7. CDR1 MNHEY and CDR2 SMNVEV come from the germline V gene (reference sequence). This CDR3 has 15 amino acids.

This clonotype showed up just a few times. V and J are TRBV9 and TRBJ2-7; D might be TRBD1 (6 bases). V dropped 0 bases and J dropped 0 bases, with 7 bases sitting between them. Germline V gene sequence: CDR1 SGDLS, CDR2 YYNGEE. The CDR3 loop spans 14 amino acids. The CDR3 DNA follows: TGTGCCAGCAGCGTAGACAGGGCCTCCTACGAGCAGTACTTC. Translation: CASSVDRASYEQYF.

The J gene is TRBJ2-7, the V gene TRBV7-2; 7 bases align to TRBD2. The DNA end lines up better with TRBJ2-5; the J call may be wrong. The germline gives CDR1 SGHTA, CDR2 FQGNSA. CDR3 size: 16 residues. DNA of the CDR3: TGTGCCAGCAGCCACCAGCGGGCTAGCGGTCAAGAGACCCAGTACTTC. This gives the protein CASSHQRASGQETQYF.

This clonotype was found a few times. This chain connects TRBV6-1 to TRBJ2-3; 9 nucleotides line up with TRBD2. The CDR3 sequence is 18 residues long. The V segment lost 3 bases and the J segment 0 bases; nucleotides outside the gene matches: 10. Germline CDR1 MNHNS, CDR2 SASEGT. The CDR3 region is CASSDPPPAGGSTDTQYF. CDR3 sequence (DNA): TGTGCCAGCAGTGACCCCCCGCCAGCGGGAGGCAGCACAGATACGCAGTATTTT.

This chain links TRBV5-1 with TRBJ2-2; tentatively, D is TRBD2 (6 bases). CDR3 length: 16 amino acids. Trimming stripped 0 bases from V and 4 bases from J, with 13 bases between. The germline V gene has CDR1 SGHRS and CDR2 YFSETQ. Written as DNA, the CDR3 is TGCGCCAGCAGCTTGGCCGGGACTTTCCTCACCGGGGAGCTGTTTTTT. Its translation: CASSLAGTFLTGELFF.

A remark on this clonotype: One end of the junction is discordant with germline, which a read error may explain. The V call is TRBV24-1, the J call TRBJ2-3; D ambiguous. Per germline, CDR1 KGHDR and CDR2 SFDVKD. This CDR3 has 14 residues. The CDR3 region is CATCDRTVTDTQYF. DNA of the CDR3: TGTGCCACCTGTGACCGGACGGTGACAGATACGCAGTATTTT.

This clonotype was found a few times. This rearrangement joins TRBV20-1 to TRBJ2-1; D might be TRBD1 (5 bases). This CDR3 has 14 amino acids. Between the trimmed V and J ends, which lost 6 bases and 1 base, there was a span of 13 bases. Germline CDR1 reads DFQATT; CDR2 reads SNEGSKA (reference sequence). CDR3 sequence (DNA): TGCAGTGCCATCCCCAGGGAATCCTACAATGAGCAGTTCTTC. It translates to CSAIPRESYNEQFF.

This clonotype has more than one count but fewer than ten. The gene calls are TRBV10-2 and TRBJ1-4; 8 bases fit TRBD1. The V gene's germline CDR1 is WSHSY and CDR2 SAAADI. This CDR3 has 13 amino acids. The V and J ends lost 10 bases and 5 bases, in that order; junction bases with no gene match: 6. In DNA form, the CDR3 reads TGCGCCACCGGGACAGGCGAGAATGAAAAACTGTTTTTT. It codes for CATGTGENEKLFF.

The chain couples TRBV5-1 to TRBJ2-7; 7 nucleotides line up with TRBD1. The CDR3 covers 14 residues. V trimming: 5 bases; J trimming: 2 bases; junction bases outside the gene matches: 7. Germline CDR1 SGHRS, CDR2 YFSETQ. The CDR3 sequence: CASSHGTDTYEQYF. The CDR3 nucleotides read TGCGCCAGCAGTCACGGGACAGATACCTACGAGCAGTACTTC.

There are many counts of this clonotype. This chain uses TRBV5-1 with TRBJ2-3; 10 nucleotides agree with TRBD2. V lost 3 bases, J lost 4 bases, and 11 bases stayed unmatched. This CDR3 is 17 amino acids long. CDR1 SGHRS and CDR2 YFSETQ come from the germline V gene. The DNA for the CDR3 is TGCGCCAGCAGCTCCTCCGGGACTAGCGTAGGCTCAGATACGCAGTATTTT. Its protein product is CASSSSGTSVGSDTQYF.

This chain joins TRBV4-2 and TRBJ2-7, with D possibly TRBD2 on 5 matching bases. In germline, CDR1 is LGHNA, CDR2 YNFKEQ. The V gene lost 1 base and the J gene lost 2 bases, with 9 bases spanning the gap. The length of the CDR3 is 14 residues. CDR3 loop: CASSQGPGTYEQYF. As DNA, the CDR3 is TGTGCCAGCAGCCAAGGTCCGGGAACCTACGAGCAGTACTTC.

V gene TRBV18 combines with J gene TRBJ2-2; D might be TRBD1 (5 bases). The V end was cut by 1 base, the J end by 7 bases, with 16 bases between. Looked up from germline, CDR1 is KGHSH and CDR2 is LQKENI. The CDR3 has 16 amino acids. The CDR3 bases are TGTGCCAGCTCACCACTCAGGGTGCGGCGAGGCGGGGAGCTGTTTTTT. Protein: CASSPLRVRRGGELFF. The complete variable domain, with remaining parts taken from reference TRBV18 and TRBJ2-2, reads NAGVMQNPRHLVRRRGQEARLRCSPMKGHSHVYWYRQLPEEGLKFMVYLQKENIIDESGMPKERFSAEFPKEGPSILRIQQVVRGDSAAYFCASSPLRVRRGGELFFGEGSRLTVL.

This clonotype was seen a few times. J is TRBJ2-3 and V is TRBV5-1; TRBD1 might be the D (6 bases). The germline CDR1 and CDR2 sequences are SGHRS and YFSETQ. The CDR3 is 15 residues long. Between the trimmed V and J ends, which lost 1 base and 4 bases, there was a span of 13 bases. This CDR3 reads CASSLQQGASDTQYF. The CDR3 DNA reads as TGCGCCAGCAGCTTGCAACAGGGCGCCTCAGATACGCAGTATTTT.

This clonotype was counted ten times or more. V gene TRBV29-1 combines with J gene TRBJ2-3, with 9 bases matching TRBD1. J was trimmed by 7 bases and V by 4 bases; bases with no gene match: 3. Germline CDR1 reads SQVTM; CDR2 reads ANQGSEA. This CDR3 region has 12 residues. The CDR3 loop is CSVVGTGNTQYF. The CDR3 DNA is TGCAGCGTTGTAGGGACAGGGAATACGCAGTATTTT.

This clonotype was seen a handful of times. The chain uses TRBV7-3 and TRBJ2-1; D not resolved. This CDR3 contains 15 residues. The germline V and J ends were trimmed by 2 bases and 2 bases, with 10 bases remaining between them. Germline CDR1 and CDR2: SGHTA and FQGTGA. The CDR3 nucleotides are TGTGCCAGCAGCTTACAAGGGTCTGCCTACAATGAGCAGTTCTTC. It translates to CASSLQGSAYNEQFF.

This sequence joins TRBV25-1 and TRBJ2-5, with D possibly TRBD1 on 5 matching bases. The CDR3 consists of 17 residues. Germline CDR1 and CDR2: MGHDK and SYGVNS. The V end lost 5 bases, the J end lost 5 bases, and 24 bases lay between the germline ends. This chain's CDR3 is CASSRPATEGERETQYF. The CDR3 DNA sequence: TGTGCCAGCAGTCGCCCCGCCACGGAAGGGGAAAGGGAGACCCAGTACTTC.

The CDR3 nucleotides are TGTGCCAGCAGCCCCCGGCGGGGATCCACAGATACGCAGTATTTT. Encoded protein: CASSPRRGSTDTQYF. This chain joins TRBV5-5 and TRBJ2-3, with a weak D call TRBD2 (6 bases). Trimming took off 4 bases at V and 2 bases at J, with 14 bases between the two ends. The CDR3 consists of 15 residues. Germline CDR1 reads SGHKS; CDR2 reads YYEKEE (reference sequence).

This clonotype was observed a handful of times. V and J are TRBV10-3 and TRBJ2-6; D is unresolved. The germline V and J ends were trimmed by 0 bases and 2 bases, with 5 bases remaining between them. Looked up from germline, CDR1 is ENHRY and CDR2 is SYGVKD. This CDR3 is built from 15 residues. The CDR3 region is CAISESTAGANVLTF. The CDR3, as DNA: TGTGCCATCAGTGAGTCAACGGCTGGGGCCAACGTCCTGACTTTC.

This clonotype was detected ten times or more. The chain recombines TRBV2 with TRBJ2-5, with 7 bases matching TRBD1. The CDR3 totals 12 residues. V shed 6 bases, J shed 5 bases, and the junction held 3 bases outside the gene matches. Germline V gene lookup returns CDR1 SNHLY and CDR2 FYNNEI. The CDR3, as DNA: TGTGCCAGCAGAACAGGGGAGGAGACCCAGTACTTC. This sequence encodes CASRTGEETQYF.

CDR3 loop: CAWRNWQGGGYTF. CDR3 coding DNA: TGTGCCTGGAGGAATTGGCAGGGCGGTGGCTACACCTTC. This chain uses TRBV30 with TRBJ1-2; possibly TRBD1 for D (5 bases). Trimming cost V 3 bases and J 7 bases, with 15 bases left between them. CDR1 and CDR2 (germline): GTSNPN, SVGIG (reference sequence). This CDR3 is 13 amino acids long.

This clonotype has just a few counts. The chain carries TRBV7-2 and TRBJ2-7, with D perhaps given as TRBD1 or TRBD2 (5 bases each). The CDR3 is 15 residues long. Trimming removed 4 bases from V and 1 base from J, with 14 bases in between. Germline-derived CDR1 and CDR2 are SGHTA and FQGNSA. CDR3 region: CASSSQTGPSYEQYF. CDR3 DNA: TGTGCCAGCAGCTCCCAGACGGGGCCTTCCTACGAGCAGTACTTC.

The chain combines TRBV2 with TRBJ2-3, with no clear D. Germline V gene data show CDR1 as SNHLY and CDR2 as FYNNEI. This CDR3 contains 15 residues. Deletions cut 2 bases from V and 0 bases from J, with 9 bases between. CDR3 region: CASSEWNTSTDTQYF. CDR3 DNA sequence: TGTGCCAGCAGTGAATGGAACACCAGCACAGATACGCAGTATTTT. The complete variable domain, with remaining parts taken from reference TRBV2 and TRBJ2-3, reads EPEVTQTPSHQVTQMGQEVILRCVPISNHLYFYWYRQILGQKVEFLVSFYNNEISEKSEIFDDQFSVERPDGSNFTLKIRSTKLEDSAMYFCASSEWNTSTDTQYFGPGTRLTVL.

The chain employs TRBV6-1 and TRBJ2-7; 7 bases are shared with TRBD2. Trimming removed 6 bases from V and 5 bases from J; junction bases left unmatched: 10. CDR3 size: 14 residues. Germline lookup yields CDR1 MNHNS and CDR2 SASEGT. CDR3 loop: CASRSSGSIDEQYF. DNA for the CDR3: TGTGCCAGCAGAAGTAGCGGGTCTATCGACGAGCAGTACTTC.

This clonotype was recorded a few times. V and J are TRBV6-5 and TRBJ2-3; D is possibly TRBD1 (5 bases). Between the trimmed V and J ends, which lost 5 bases and 2 bases, there was a span of 11 bases. Germline V gene lookup returns CDR1 MNHEY and CDR2 SVGAGI. This CDR3 has 14 residues. The CDR3 DNA sequence: TGTGCCAGCAGTAGGGGTGGAAACACAGATACGCAGTATTTT. Its protein product is CASSRGGNTDTQYF.

This clonotype was counted only a few times. The V call is TRBV7-2, the J call TRBJ1-5; no clear D. The CDR3 length is 14 residues. Per germline, CDR1 SGHTA and CDR2 FQGNSA. V was pared by 1 base and J by 3 bases, with 7 bases between. CDR3 sequence (DNA): TGTGCCAGCAGCTTAGGTGTCCTCAATCAGCCCCAGCATTTT. Translated, it gives CASSLGVLNQPQHF.